The 3 T cell receptor beta chains presented below share a single source sample, sequenced in a study of blood T cell repertoires in COVID-19. Method: immunoSEQ multiplex PCR; TCRdb's copy keeps in-frame clones and lacks some. The sample consists of about 350,000 clones, approximately 91% of them appearing once. The source material was PBMCs or T cells enriched from blood (not recorded which). The receptors come from a woman between 25 and 40 years old who had been exposed to COVID-19.

The chain joins TRBV24-1 to TRBJ2-1; 11 bases match TRBD2. The CDR3 extends over 18 amino acids. Looked up from germline, CDR1 is KGHDR and CDR2 is SFDVKD. After removal of 4 bases from V and 4 bases from J, the junction contained 11 bases not matched to a gene. The CDR3 DNA reads TGTGCCACCAGTGAACGGGGACTAGCGGAGCCCAATTACAATGAGCAGTTCTTC. Its translation is CATSERGLAEPNYNEQFF.

The rearrangement links TRBV3-1 (or the pseudogene TRBV3-2) to TRBJ2-3, with 9 bases identical to TRBD2. The V segment lost 6 bases and the J segment 1 base; nucleotides outside the gene matches: 5. This CDR3 spans 15 amino acids. The germline V gene has CDR1 LGHDT and CDR2 YNNKEL (reference sequence). CDR3 region: CASSGSGSGTDTQYF. DNA of the CDR3: TGTGCCAGCAGTGGTAGCGGGAGTGGCACAGATACGCAGTATTTT.

The CDR3 sequence: CATLGLAGVTSNGEQFF. Written as DNA, the CDR3 is TGTGCCACCTTGGGACTAGCGGGAGTGACGTCCAACGGTGAGCAGTTCTTC. The chain carries TRBV15 and TRBJ2-1, with 14 bases aligning to TRBD2. The CDR3 consists of 17 residues. CDR1 is LNHNV, CDR2 YYDKDF, per germline (reference sequence). The junction had 15 bases not matched to a gene; V was cut back by 8 bases and J by 9 bases.